This T cell receptor beta chain derives from a study of blood T cell repertoires in COVID-19. This clone turned up a few times. Repertoires were generated with immunoSEQ multiplex PCR, while TCRdb's copy carries only in-frame clones and drops some. Found here are about 49,000 clones, 75% to 80% of them singletons; the top ten hold around 42%. Deletions cut 5 bases from V and 8 bases from J, with 15 bases between. There are 13 residues in the CDR3. The germline V gene has CDR1 SGHTA and CDR2 FQGNSA. What was sequenced was peripheral blood. This clonotype was sampled from a man between 65 and 80 years old with active or convalescent COVID-19. The V gene is TRBV7-2, the J gene TRBJ1-2, with a tentative D call TRBD1 (6 bases). The CDR3 nucleotides are TGTGCCAGCAGCGCCCGGGACACTTTAGGCTACACCTTC. Translated: CASSARDTLGYTF.